This TCR beta chain originates from a study of blood T cell repertoires in COVID-19. The table came from immunoSEQ multiplex PCR; TCRdb's copy has only in-frame clones and leaves some out. The sample consists of 250,000 or so clones, 75% to 90% of them appearing once. Cohort 3 donors were reported recovered after two negative PCRs, clearance, or symptom resolution. Germline CDR1 LNHDA, CDR2 SQIVND (reference sequence). This CDR3 contains 17 residues. V was clipped by 5 bases and J by 4 bases; unmatched bases: 12. This clonotype was obtained from a woman aged 50 to 65 who had recovered from COVID-19. The chain has TRBV19 and TRBJ2-2; the match to TRBD2 covers 8 bases. The sequencing sample was made of PBMCs or T cells enriched from blood (not recorded which). This CDR3 reads CASSPGGGRTPTGELFF. The CDR3 coding sequence is TGTGCCAGTAGTCCCGGCGGGGGGCGAACGCCCACCGGGGAGCTGTTTTTT.